The clone carrying this T cell receptor (beta chain) was counted ten times or more. TCRdb fed the 5' RACE reads into MiXCR, producing one record per CDR3 protein. The profile shows about 360,000 distinct CDR3 sequences, about 6.2% of them singletons. The sample is drawn from a study of T cells after yellow fever vaccination. In germline, CDR1 is SGDLS, CDR2 YYNGEE. V gave up 1 base and J gave up 0 bases; unmatched junction bases: 8. CDR3 length: 18 amino acids. The clonotype was recovered from a man younger than 45 who received the YFV17D yellow fever vaccine. The J gene is TRBJ2-3, the V gene TRBV9, with TRBD2 matching 10 bases. The sequencing used PBMCs, collected 5 days after the yellow fever booster vaccination. CDR3 bases: TGTGCCAGCAGCGTATTAATGCGGACTAGCGGTAGCACAGATACGCAGTATTTT. As protein: CASSVLMRTSGSTDTQYF. The full variable domain, in which reference TRBV9 and TRBJ2-3 provide the parts outside the CDR3, is DSGVTQTPKHLITATGQRVTLRCSPRSGDLSVYWYQQSLDQGLQFLIQYYNGEERAKGNILERFSAQQFPDLHSELNLSSLELGDSALYFCASSVLMRTSGSTDTQYFGPGTRLTVL.